This TCR beta chain was observed in a study of Ad26.COV2.S vaccination and SARS-CoV-2 variants. Turning to the study itself: Participant was drawn from the COV1001 Ad26.COV2.S trial arm.

Sequenced by immunoSEQ multiplex PCR; TCRdb stores in-frame clones only, minus some. The repertoire includes 350,000 to 450,000 clones, approximately 85% of them detected once, and less than 4% sits in the top ten. Germline V CDR1 and CDR2: SQVTM, ANQGSEA. CDR3 size: 14 residues. V lost 5 bases and J lost 5; bases outside the gene matches: 9. Treatment noted: around 19 received Ad26.COV2.S at low or high dose, single or two shots; about 5 received placebo; per-sample allocation not given. Sample collection was performed on day 63 after the first vaccine or placebo injection. Source: peripheral blood, taken in a trial of Ad26.COV2.S vaccine versus placebo. The clonotype originates from a person aged 18-60 years who received the Ad26.COV2.S COVID-19 vaccine or a placebo. The chain carries TRBV29-1 and TRBJ2-3, with 8 bases aligning to TRBD1. CDR3 amino acids: CSVRQGISGDTQYF. The DNA for the CDR3 is TGCAGCGTTCGACAGGGGATTAGTGGAGATACGCAGTATTTT.